This T cell receptor beta chain was identified during a study of cytomegalovirus exposure and HLA in healthy donors (dated by TCRdb to about 2017). With respect to the entire study: In an earlier analysis of fewer than 750 of the donors, 276 Gb of sequence data and 90 million to 120 million unique TCR beta sequences from about 190 million T cells were reported. The genetic ancestry cluster associated with self-reported Caucasian donors included about 84% of the roughly 360 genotyped donors. Alongside the repertoire data, information on donor age, sex, ethnicity and CMV serostatus was compiled. On average, about 200,000 unique TCR beta nucleotide sequences were sequenced per donor among 398 genotyped donors of the cohort, with about 19% of those sequences being non-productive. Every repertoire in the discovery cohort had been generated on one and the same sequencing platform. Besides the first cohort of roughly 660 subjects, a separate validation cohort made up of 120 different subjects was used. The later analysis used no new phenotypic data to find candidate immune exposures, relying instead on TCR beta sequences and their occurrence across donors. To decide whether each TCR beta V gene segment behaved as functional or pseudogenic, an earlier analysis of some 580 of the donors relied on high-throughput TCR beta sequencing. An early release covering 500 to 750 HLA-typed donors comprised roughly 300 gigabases of sequencing data and 65 million to 100 million unique TCR sequences. HLA typing included class I and class II loci at four-digit resolution. A later analysis re-analyzed previously published TCR beta repertoires from hundreds of donors and added high-resolution HLA genotyping to study TCR occurrence patterns. The number of typed donors differed by locus: roughly 620-630 for A, B, C, DRB1 and DQB1; 522 for DQA1; around 610 for DPA1; and some 450 for DPB1. The study combined high-throughput TCR immunosequencing, statistical association of individual TCRs with disease status, and machine learning to predict cytomegalovirus infection status. In a later genetic analysis, genome-wide SNP genotypes for about 55% of the roughly 700 donors were used, and that subset was treated as a discovery cohort. The study aimed to test whether signatures of past pathogen exposure could be identified by cataloging public T cell receptors. A few DR-DQ haplotypes were handled as single units for association and clustering because linkage in the cohort was strong. The study used immunosequencing to profile the T cell repertoires of 600 to 850 subjects and linked those repertoires to cytomegalovirus serostatus.

As to this clone: What antigen it recognizes has not been identified. Per-nucleotide qualities are absent, and no much larger clonotype sits a single base away.

Results the study describes overall, beyond this receptor: In vitro tests confirmed that a few of the cytomegalovirus-associated TCR beta chains recognize cytomegalovirus antigens. Sequencing depth was assumed to be roughly uniform across donors in the presence/absence analyses, though that assumption may not hold. About 15 rarely observed V segments, including chromosome 9 orphons, were excluded from the earlier analysis of some 590 of the donors because counts were too low. Because the 87-base-pair reads could not distinguish some IMGT-functional V segments, including TRBV6-2 and TRBV6-3, those segments were excluded. The authors suggested that the approach could potentially be extended to other disease states and immunological phenotypes. Only TCR beta chains were sequenced in this cohort, and the absence of alpha or paired-chain data limited detectable features. According to a later analysis, most CMV-associated TCR beta chains appeared to be HLA-restricted, and the HLA associations seemed to be driven largely by CMV exposure. In both the original and validation cohorts, the classifier was reported to diagnose cytomegalovirus status with high specificity and sensitivity. Because HLA typing was unavailable for some donors at each locus, only the typed subset was used in association tests. Compared with the roughly 710-donor mean, donors in an Asian-associated ancestry cluster had fewer N-insertions in productive TCRs, according to a later genetic analysis. Linkage disequilibrium might explain the correlated functional status among segregating V segments, but an unknown experimental factor could not be ruled out. A further reported finding was that TCR beta sequences accurately predicted the HLA-A and HLA-B alleles for most subjects in the first cohort. An earlier analysis of roughly 570 of the donors showed that most TCR beta V segments appeared in productive rearrangements either about 90% or about 30% of the time, which broadly matched IMGT annotations. In a later analysis, TCR association rates were found to vary across HLA loci, with the most associated TCRs seen for DRB1 alleles and the fewest for HLA-C alleles. An association between a missense DCLRE1C variant and V-gene and J-gene trimming of TCR beta chains was found in a later genetic analysis and replicated in an independent cohort. Most TCR sequences were seen in very few donors, while some public TCRs were found in many individuals. For the cohort, immune exposure information was limited to CMV serostatus. In the study, approximately 160 TCR beta chains were listed as associated with cytomegalovirus. Assigning TCR associations to individual alleles was difficult when HLA alleles, especially DR and DQ, strongly co-occurred. A later analysis reported that several top co-occurrence clusters appeared linked to parvovirus B19, influenza, CMV and Epstein-Barr virus. A cluster of highly shared sequence variants was judged likely to represent a technical artifact of the sequencing pipeline. In a later analysis, 15,000 to 20,000 TCR beta sequences were associated with specific HLA alleles at a false discovery rate of 0.05. In a later analysis, HLA-associated TCR beta chains showed more clonal expansion and lower generation probabilities than non-associated chains that were equally common.

Compared with germline, V lacks 10 bases and J lacks 1 base; bases without a gene match: 7. Its CDR3 holds 14 amino acids, cysteine through phenylalanine. The only DNA kept is the CDR3, 42 bases in frame from the first base. From a lookup of the germline V gene, CDR1 and CDR2 are MNHNS and SASEGT. Library preparation employed the immunoSEQ multiplex PCR assay. For the multiplex PCR, a mixture combining 60 forward primers for TCR Vbeta segments and 13 reverse primers for TCR Jbeta segments was used. The CDR3 region of rearranged TCR beta genes was amplified from genomic DNA with a multiplex PCR assay. The Illumina HiSeq System was used to sequence the amplified TCR beta libraries as 87-base-pair reads. Under the source paper's analysis protocol: In a later analysis, 80 million or so unique TCR beta chains were counted across the 500 to 700 repertoires, and roughly 11 million of these chains were shared by at least two donors. Raw reads were error-corrected and collapsed into unique sequences with a nearest-neighbor algorithm that merged closely related sequences to remove PCR and sequencing errors. V, D and J gene segments were assigned by aligning CDR3 sequences to IMGT reference sequences. For a sequence to be retained, a match of at least six nucleotides was required to both a V gene segment and a J gene segment. A rearrangement was called productive if the CDR3 had no stop codons and remained in frame with V and J, and every other rearrangement was called non-productive. CDR3 was defined by IMGT convention, running from the second conserved V-encoded cysteine to the conserved J-encoded phenylalanine. The earlier analysis of about 570 of the donors excluded any sequence lacking an unambiguous match to a single V gene segment. An earlier analysis of approximately 590 of the donors called V segments functional above 56.7% productive rearrangements and segregating when the between-donor standard deviation exceeded 5%. To diagnose cytomegalovirus status from the catalog of TCR beta chain sequences, a statistical classification framework was built. V and J gene assignment, in a later analysis, came from comparing TCR nucleotide sequences with IMGT/GENE-DB human TR gene sequences. A later analysis assigned CDR3 sequences and most-parsimonious VDJ recombination scenarios with the TCRdist pipeline. A later analysis defined each TCR beta chain by its CDR3 amino acid sequence plus V-gene family, and excluded reads lacking a unique V-gene family. To address suspected cross-contamination and a sequencing artifact, a later analysis removed around 590 highly shared, low-generation-probability nucleotide sequences. For each public chain, a later analysis derived a clonal expansion index from normalized ranks of inferred template counts within each repertoire. Generation probabilities in a later analysis came from a VDJ recombination model fitted to out-of-frame rearrangements, and those results were checked against IGoR. A later analysis scored TCR-TCR, TCR-HLA and TCR-CMV co-occurrence with hypergeometric tests, applying a repertoire-size bias correction to TCR pairs. A later analysis estimated false discovery rates by permuting HLA or CMV assignments 20 times. In a later analysis, co-occurring TCRs were grouped with DBSCAN, and TCRdist sequence similarity was added when clustering was performed within HLA-allele-positive subsets. Co-occurrence clustering excluded repertoires with fewer than 30,000 or more than 120,000 public chains, plus five with anomalous nucleotide sharing. TCRdb limited this immuneACCESS table to in-frame rearrangements with V and J called. A share of clones is missing; checked studies link under half to unresolved V genes, and the rest is unexplained. That table is the source of V, J and clone size, and D and trimming were worked out from the DNA. The sample data list around 100,000 clones, and around 64% of these were observed just once. The ten largest clones represent about 2.2% of the sample.

In total, over 600 healthy bone marrow donors made up the cohort. At the time of sampling, all cohort members were nominally healthy, though unrecorded immune exposures were likely present. The donor was CMV seronegative and belonged to the group of around 350 seronegative cohort members. Every donor gave a peripheral blood sample, and the peripheral blood mononuclear cells from that sample were used for TCR beta sequencing. Genomic DNA was extracted from the blood cell samples with the Qiagen DNeasy Blood Extraction Kit. The sample consisted of PBMCs. In this chain, TRBV6-1 is recombined with TRBJ2-5; 9 central nucleotides agree with TRBD2. The origin of this receptor is a woman in her 30s in good health and CMV-seronegative. CDR3 reads: CATIPTSGQETQYF. The nucleotide sequence is given as TGTGCCACCATCCCGACTAGCGGCCAAGAGACCCAGTACTTC.